Listed below are T cell receptor beta chains from one sample, sequenced in a study of blood T cell repertoires in COVID-19. Profiled with immunoSEQ multiplex PCR; TCRdb holds only in-frame clones, not every one. Seen here are roughly 160,000 clones, approximately 85% observed once, and the top ten hold less than 3%. Sequencing was done on a sample of peripheral blood. The receptors shown here come from a woman at least 80 years old with COVID-19, enrolled during active disease. Each CDR3 is given with its conserved first and last residue. The D gene is left open where the match is weak. Size is stated for part of the rows, as once, few or many counts, or as a class when the clone is expanded.

- | TRBJ2-3 | - | TRBV25-1 | CASSESGYPSTDTQYF | TGTGCCAGCAGTGAATCGGGGTACCCTAGCACAGATACGCAGTATTTT
- | TRBJ2-1 | TRBD2 | TRBV7-2 | CASSLAGAGGFNEQFF | TGTGCCAGCAGCTTAGCTGGAGCGGGGGGGTTCAATGAGCAGTTCTTC
- | TRBJ2-7 | TRBD1 | TRBV5-1 | CASSTGTGGVDEQYF | TGCGCCAGCAGCACCGGGACAGGGGGAGTGGACGAGCAGTACTTC
- | TRBJ1-2 | - | TRBV9 | CASSPTQGFGYTF | TGTGCCAGCAGCCCTACCCAGGGGTTTGGCTACACCTTC
- | TRBJ1-2 | TRBD1 | TRBV5-4 | CASSLGRQGLRYGYTF | TGTGCCAGCAGCTTGGGCCGACAGGGTCTTAGGTATGGCTACACCTTC
- | TRBJ2-7 | TRBD1 | TRBV4-2 | CASSQADRLYRNEQYF | TGTGCCAGCAGCCAAGCGGACAGGCTTTACCGAAACGAGCAGTACTTC
- | TRBJ2-7 | - | TRBV6-1 | CASSERPPYEQYF | TGTGCCAGCAGTGAGCGCCCGCCCTACGAGCAGTACTTC
- | TRBJ2-3 | TRBD2 | TRBV7-2 | CASSSPSGSLPTDTQYF | TGTGCCAGCAGCTCCCCTAGCGGGAGTCTACCCACAGATACGCAGTATTTT
few | TRBJ2-7 | TRBD2 | TRBV5-1 | CASSLNRAGGEEQYF | TGCGCCAGCAGCTTGAACCGAGCGGGAGGAGAGGAGCAGTACTTC
- | TRBJ2-1 | TRBD1 | TRBV18 | CASSPTGTGPNEQFF | TGTGCCAGCTCACCCACCGGGACAGGGCCCAATGAGCAGTTCTTC
- | TRBJ1-1 | - | TRBV7-3 | CASSARGGRAEAFF | TGTGCCAGCAGCGCCCGAGGGGGGAGGGCTGAAGCTTTCTTT
- | TRBJ2-7 | - | TRBV1 | CTSSQDDTYEQYF | TGCACCAGCAGCCAAGATGACACCTACGAGCAGTACTTC
- | TRBJ2-1 | - | TRBV5-4 | CASSLELPANEQFF | TGTGCCAGCAGCTTGGAGCTCCCCGCGAATGAGCAGTTCTTC
- | TRBJ2-7 | - | TRBV27 | CASSPRVKPYEQYF | TGTGCCAGCAGTCCACGGGTCAAACCCTACGAGCAGTACTTC
few | TRBJ2-2 | TRBD1 | TRBV5-1 | CASSLTDRANTGELFF | TGCGCCAGCAGCCTCACGGACAGGGCAAACACCGGGGAGCTGTTTTTT
- | TRBJ2-3 | TRBD2 | TRBV3-1/TRBV3-2 | CASSPTSAGDTQYF | TGTGCCAGCAGCCCAACTAGCGCCGGAGATACGCAGTATTTT
- | TRBJ1-2 | TRBD1 | TRBV28 | CATPGQGAKGYTF | TGTGCCACCCCGGGACAGGGGGCGAAAGGCTACACCTTC
- | TRBJ2-5 | - | TRBV7-2 | CASSFYSGEETQYF | TGTGCCAGCAGCTTTTACTCGGGAGAAGAGACCCAGTACTTC
few | TRBJ1-2 | TRBD1 | TRBV7-9 | CASSSRTGGAGGYTF | TGTGCCAGCAGCTCTCGGACAGGGGGCGCCGGTGGCTACACCTTC
once | TRBJ2-1 | TRBD2 | TRBV29-1 | CSVTLRLAGVPLGEQFF | TGCAGCGTGACCCTTAGACTAGCGGGAGTTCCCTTAGGTGAGCAGTTCTTC
- | TRBJ1-2 | TRBD1 | TRBV18 | CASSPQGADYGYTF | TGTGCCAGCTCACCCCAGGGGGCAGACTATGGCTACACCTTC
- | TRBJ2-1 | - | TRBV7-7 | CASSLAGGNNEQFF | TGTGCCAGCAGCTTAGCGGGAGGTAACAATGAGCAGTTCTTC
- | TRBJ2-3 | TRBD2 | TRBV28 | CASSHWTSGRTDTQYF | TGTGCCAGCAGCCATTGGACTAGCGGGAGGACAGATACGCAGTATTTT
- | TRBJ1-1 | - | TRBV5-5 | CASSPRTRGATEAFF | TGTGCCAGCAGCCCGCGTACGCGGGGGGCCACTGAAGCTTTCTTT
- | TRBJ2-7 | TRBD2 | TRBV27 | CASRRTSGRYEQYF | TGTGCCAGCAGGAGGACTAGCGGGAGATACGAGCAGTACTTC
- | TRBJ1-2 | TRBD1 | TRBV10-3 | CAISPTGGNGYTF | TGTGCCATCAGCCCCACAGGGGGGAATGGCTACACCTTC
- | TRBJ2-5 | TRBD2 | TRBV28 | CASSTTSGRGETQYF | TGTGCCAGCAGTACCACTAGCGGGAGGGGGGAGACCCAGTACTTC
- | TRBJ2-7 | TRBD2 | TRBV9 | CASSDRGTSGGLDSYEQYF | TGTGCCAGCAGCGACCGAGGGACTAGCGGGGGCCTTGACTCCTACGAGCAGTACTTC
- | TRBJ1-4 | TRBD1 | TRBV29-1 | CSVTGGNEKLFF | TGCAGCGTTACAGGGGGTAATGAAAAACTGTTTTTT
- | TRBJ1-2 | - | TRBV6-5 | CASTGLDGYTF | TGTGCCAGCACCGGACTCGATGGCTACACCTTC
- | TRBJ1-2 | - | TRBV6-5 | CASRGHTNYGYTF | TGTGCCAGTCGGGGACACACGAACTATGGCTACACCTTC
- | TRBJ2-6 | - | TRBV4-3 | CASSQVGGPSVGANVLTF | TGCGCCAGCAGCCAAGTCGGTGGGCCCTCGGTCGGGGCCAACGTCCTGACTTTC
- | TRBJ2-7 | - | TRBV5-1 | CASSLGASTIYEQYF | TGCGCCAGCAGCCTAGGAGCTTCGACTATTTACGAGCAGTACTTC
- | TRBJ2-2 | TRBD2 | TRBV7-3 | CASSTGLANTGELFF | TGTGCCAGCAGCACGGGACTAGCGAACACCGGGGAGCTGTTTTTT
- | TRBJ1-4 | TRBD1 | TRBV18 | CASSPDRDNEKLFF | TGTGCCAGCTCACCGGACAGGGATAATGAAAAACTGTTTTTT
- | TRBJ1-6 | TRBD1 | TRBV27 | CASSTSGQVDNSPLHF | TGTGCCAGCAGTACTAGCGGACAGGTCGATAATTCACCCCTCCACTTT
few | TRBJ1-5 | - | TRBV18 | CASSPIATVDLPQHF | TGTGCCAGCTCACCAATAGCGACCGTCGATTTGCCCCAGCATTTT
- | TRBJ1-2 | - | TRBV24-1 | CATSLAPGGGYTF | TGTGCCACCAGCCTAGCCCCGGGTGGTGGCTACACCTTC
- | TRBJ2-3 | TRBD1 | TRBV9 | CASSARQGGTDTQYF | TGTGCCAGCAGCGCGCGACAGGGCGGCACAGATACGCAGTATTTT
few | TRBJ1-2 | - | TRBV6-2/TRBV6-3 | CASSPGIYGYTF | TGTGCCAGCAGTCCCGGGATTTATGGCTACACCTTC
- | TRBJ2-7 | TRBD1 | TRBV5-1 | CASSLATGQIYEQYF | TGCGCCAGCAGCTTGGCTACGGGACAGATCTACGAGCAGTACTTC
- | TRBJ1-6 | - | TRBV6-2/TRBV6-3 | CASSYAFTGRPTGSPLHF | TGTGCCAGCAGTTACGCGTTTACCGGGAGACCTACGGGATCACCCCTCCACTTT
- | TRBJ2-3 | - | TRBV11-3 | CASSFTGTDTQYF | TGTGCCAGCAGCTTTACAGGCACAGATACGCAGTATTTT
- | TRBJ1-2 | TRBD1 | TRBV27 | CASSQSRTGSFSYTF | TGTGCCAGCAGCCAATCCCGGACAGGGAGTTTTAGCTACACCTTC
- | TRBJ2-1 | TRBD2 | TRBV28 | CASSPPGGWNEQFF | TGTGCCAGCAGTCCCCCCGGGGGGTGGAATGAGCAGTTCTTC
- | TRBJ2-5 | - | TRBV19 | CARTEQVVGPETQYF | TGTGCCAGGACTGAACAGGTGGTGGGTCCGGAGACCCAGTACTTC
- | TRBJ2-5 | TRBD1 | TRBV29-1 | CSVDQGAWETQYF | TGCAGCGTTGACCAGGGGGCGTGGGAGACCCAGTACTTC
once | TRBJ1-1 | - | TRBV30 | CAWKRDSMNTEAFF | TGTGCCTGGAAGAGGGACTCCATGAACACTGAAGCTTTCTTT
once | TRBJ2-7 | TRBD1 | TRBV10-2 | CASSRTGTEQYF | TGCGCCAGCAGCCGGACAGGGACCGAGCAGTACTTC
- | TRBJ2-1 | TRBD2 | TRBV18 | CATLQRKAGEPNEQFF | TGTGCCACCCTACAGCGAAAAGCGGGGGAGCCCAATGAGCAGTTCTTC
- | TRBJ2-7 | TRBD2 | TRBV6-6 | CASSFVLGGRPYEQYF | TGTGCCAGCAGTTTTGTCTTGGGCGGGAGACCCTACGAGCAGTACTTC
- | TRBJ1-4 | TRBD1 | TRBV27 | CATRQGGSFGEKLFF | TGTGCCACCCGACAGGGGGGATCCTTCGGAGAAAAACTGTTTTTT
- | TRBJ2-7 | - | TRBV5-1 | CASNQKGLPYEQYF | TGCGCCAGCAACCAGAAAGGACTACCCTACGAGCAGTACTTC
- | TRBJ1-2 | TRBD1 | TRBV6-5 | CASRRDRNNYGYTF | TGTGCCAGCAGGAGGGACAGGAATAACTATGGCTACACCTTC
- | TRBJ2-5 | TRBD2 | TRBV13 | CASSLGLAGQETQYF | TGTGCCAGCAGCTTAGGCCTAGCGGGGCAAGAGACCCAGTACTTC
few | TRBJ2-3 | - | TRBV6-4 | CANILRGDTQYF | TGTGCCAACATCCTCAGGGGTGATACGCAGTATTTT